Below, 29 T cell receptor beta chains from the same sample are listed, as sequenced in a study of blood T cell repertoires in COVID-19. The repertoire was sequenced with immunoSEQ multiplex PCR; TCRdb's copy has only in-frame clones and lacks some. Among over 250,000 clones listed, about nine tenths were seen once. The specimen sequenced was peripheral blood. The receptors stem from a woman aged 45-65 years with COVID-19, enrolled during active disease.

V and J are TRBV11-3 and TRBJ2-5; a weak D match, TRBD1 (5 bases). CDR1 is SGHNT and CDR2 is YENEEA in the germline V gene. V dropped 6 bases and J dropped 5 bases, with 13 bases sitting between them. CDR3 length: 13 amino acids. The CDR3 nucleotides read TGTGCCAGCAGACGCGGACATGGGGAGACCCAGTACTTC. Translation gives CASRRGHGETQYF.

The J gene is TRBJ2-1, the V gene TRBV3-1 (or the pseudogene TRBV3-2); weak D call: TRBD2 (6 bases). This CDR3 comprises 13 residues. CDR1 is LGHDT and CDR2 is YNNKEL in the germline V gene (reference sequence). Trimming shortened V by 2 bases and J by 6 bases, and 8 bases separated the two germline ends. The CDR3 sequence is CASSQPGANEQFF. In DNA form, the CDR3 reads TGTGCCAGCAGCCAACCGGGAGCCAATGAGCAGTTCTTC.

The V gene is TRBV27, the J gene TRBJ2-1, with TRBD1 as a possible D gene (5 bases). The CDR3 is made up of 15 amino acids. Deletions cut 4 bases from V and 6 bases from J, with 16 bases between. Germline V gene sequence: CDR1 MNHEY, CDR2 SMNVEV (reference sequence). CDR3: CASSSPVLGVNEQFF. The CDR3 DNA reads as TGTGCCAGCAGTTCTCCCGTGCTAGGGGTCAATGAGCAGTTCTTC.

Written as DNA, the CDR3 is TGTGCCAGCAGCTTAAGACAACCCCCGATGGACACTGAAGCTTTCTTT. It yields the protein CASSLRQPPMDTEAFF. The chain has TRBV7-6 and TRBJ1-1; D gene ambiguous. Germline CDR1 reads SGHVS; CDR2 reads FNYEAQ. Trimming stripped 2 bases from V and 3 bases from J, with 16 bases between. CDR3 length: 16 residues. The whole variable domain, filled in from reference TRBV7-6 and TRBJ1-1, reads GAGVSQSPRYKVTKRGQDVALRCDPISGHVSLYWYRQALGQGPEFLTYFNYEAQQDKSGLPNDRFSAERPEGSISTLTIQRTEQRDSAMYRCASSLRQPPMDTEAFFGQGTRLTVV.

The chain is built from TRBV9 and TRBJ2-3; 7 nucleotides match TRBD1. The CDR3 is made up of 14 amino acids. CDR1 SGDLS and CDR2 YYNGEE come from the germline V gene. With V trimmed by 3 bases and J by 0 bases, 1 base remained unmatched. The CDR3 sequence is CASSGDSSTDTQYF. In DNA, the CDR3 is TGTGCCAGCAGCGGGGACAGTAGCACAGATACGCAGTATTTT.

V usage is TRBV24-1 and J usage is TRBJ2-5; TRBD1 might be the D (6 bases). Germline loops: CDR1 KGHDR, CDR2 SFDVKD. Trimming removed 4 bases at V and 5 bases at J, with 13 bases between. The CDR3 spans 14 residues. CDR3 nucleotide sequence: TGTGCCACCAGTGACAAACAGGGTTTCGAGACCCAGTACTTC. Translating it yields CATSDKQGFETQYF.

The V and J genes are TRBV24-1 and TRBJ2-3; 7 bases line up with TRBD1. This CDR3 comprises 15 residues. Germline-derived CDR1 and CDR2 are KGHDR and SFDVKD. Trimming removed 6 bases from V and 4 bases from J; junction bases left unmatched: 9. CDR3 in DNA: TGTGCCACCAGTTCATGGGGCCAGGGGGCAGATACGCAGTATTTT. Amino acid sequence: CATSSWGQGADTQYF.

The V call is TRBV11-1, the J call TRBJ2-1; D might be TRBD2 (6 bases). V was shortened by 5 bases and J by 1 base, with 9 bases between the two germline ends. Germline values: CDR1 SGHAT, CDR2 FQDESV (reference sequence). The CDR3 is made up of 14 amino acids. For the CDR3, the DNA is TGTGCCAGCAGCGCCGGGACTTCCTACAATGAGCAGTTCTTC. Translation gives CASSAGTSYNEQFF.

Comment on this clone: Other DNA sequences in the sample encode the same CDR3. The chain couples TRBV19 to TRBJ1-2; 8 bases agree with TRBD1. The germline V gene encodes CDR1 LNHDA and CDR2 SQIVND (reference sequence). The CDR3 has 15 residues. The ends lost 3 bases at V and 2 bases at J; junction bases unmatched: 5. This CDR3 is CASSIDRTGNYGYTF. The CDR3 region has the DNA TGTGCCAGTAGTATTGATAGGACAGGGAACTATGGCTACACCTTC.

This clone has a single count. The V and J genes are TRBV6-6 and TRBJ1-1; D is undetermined. The CDR3 spans 13 residues. Germline CDR1 and CDR2: MNHNY and SVGAGI (reference sequence). Trimming cost V 7 bases and J 10 bases, with 19 bases left between them. This CDR3 reads CASIRRLVDRAFF. CDR3 nucleotide sequence: TGTGCCAGCATTCGGAGACTCGTCGATAGAGCTTTCTTT.

The chain uses TRBV7-7 and TRBJ2-7, with 7 bases that match TRBD1. The CDR3 is 17 residues long. Trimming removed 1 base from V and 5 bases from J; junction bases left unmatched: 14. Germline V lookup: CDR1 SSHAT, CDR2 FNYEAQ (reference sequence). This CDR3 reads CASSLGIRTGLLDEQYF. DNA for the CDR3: TGTGCCAGCAGCTTAGGTATTAGGACAGGTCTTCTCGACGAGCAGTACTTC.

V usage is TRBV28 and J usage is TRBJ2-1; 9 bases are shared with TRBD2. J lost 15 bases, V lost 6 bases, and 12 bases had no gene match. CDR1 and CDR2 from the germline V gene are MDHEN and SYDVKM. There are 13 residues in the CDR3. Written as DNA, the CDR3 is TGTGCCAGCAGCCTTCCTAGCGGGAATGTGTGGTTCTTC. It encodes CASSLPSGNVWFF.

The rearrangement joins TRBV29-1 to TRBJ2-1; 8 bases fit TRBD1. CDR1 is SQVTM, CDR2 ANQGSEA, per germline. The CDR3 has 15 amino acids. Losses at the gene ends were 3 bases for V and 8 bases for J; bases not matched to a gene: 12. The DNA of the CDR3 is TGCAGCGTTGATCTCCAGGGGGCTCGCCGCTATGAGCAGTTCTTC. Residues: CSVDLQGARRYEQFF.

This clone appeared once. V gene TRBV19 combines with J gene TRBJ1-1, with a possible D match to TRBD1 (6 bases). Trimming cost V 5 bases and J 11 bases, with 21 bases left between them. Germline assignment: CDR1 LNHDA and CDR2 SQIVND (reference sequence). The CDR3 runs to 14 residues. CDR3 in DNA: TGTGCCAGTAGTCCCCTCTCGCAGGGGTTTCTGGCTTTCTTT. This codes for CASSPLSQGFLAFF.

The count of this clone is one. The CDR3 DNA sequence: TGCGCCAGCAGTGAGTCGCAGGGGGTTGGGGCTAACTATGGCTACACCTTC. Translating gives CASSESQGVGANYGYTF. The V gene is TRBV10-2, the J gene TRBJ1-2; 7 nucleotides match TRBD1. CDR3 length: 17 amino acids. Germline CDR1 is WSHSY and CDR2 is SAAADI. Germline trimming cut 0 bases from V and 0 bases from J; bases unmatched to any gene: 7.

This clone was seen more than once but under ten times. The chain couples TRBV9 to TRBJ2-2; TRBD2 matches 14 bases. CDR1 is SGDLS, CDR2 YYNGEE, per germline. The CDR3 spans 19 residues. V was pared by 3 bases and J by 8 bases, with 15 bases of the junction left unmatched. The CDR3 DNA reads as TGTGCCAGCAGCGGAAAGGGGTTGGGACTAGCGGGAGCATCTGGGGAGCTGTTTTTT. This encodes CASSGKGLGLAGASGELFF.

This chain joins TRBV30 and TRBJ2-5, with D maybe TRBD1 (5 bases). This CDR3 contains 13 residues. V dropped 2 bases and J dropped 1 base, with 8 bases sitting between them. CDR1 is GTSNPN, CDR2 SVGIG, per germline (reference sequence). The CDR3 region has the DNA TGTGCCTGGAGTCGACAGCTCCAAGAGACCCAGTACTTC. Protein product: CAWSRQLQETQYF.

V usage is TRBV5-1 and J usage is TRBJ1-2; perhaps TRBD1 as D (6 bases). The CDR3 is made up of 14 amino acids. The V and J ends lost 2 bases and 5 bases respectively, with 13 bases between them. Per germline, CDR1 SGHRS and CDR2 YFSETQ. The CDR3: CASSLILTGYGYTF. The DNA for the CDR3 is TGCGCCAGCAGCTTAATACTAACAGGGTATGGCTACACCTTC.

Written as DNA, the CDR3 is TGTGCCACCAGCAGAGTGTCCGACAGAGTGAGGACTGAAGCTTTCTTT. Amino acids: CATSRVSDRVRTEAFF. The rearrangement joins TRBV15 to TRBJ1-1, with a weak D call TRBD1 (5 bases). V was pared by 1 base and J by 5 bases, with 17 bases between. This CDR3 has 16 residues. Per the germline V gene, CDR1 is LNHNV and CDR2 is YYDKDF (reference sequence).

In DNA, the CDR3 is TGCGCCAGCAGCCCGGGACTAGGGACAGATACGCAGTATTTT. Translation gives CASSPGLGTDTQYF. V gene TRBV5-1 combines with J gene TRBJ2-3; TRBD2 aligns across 8 bases. This CDR3 contains 14 residues. V lost 4 bases and J lost 3; bases outside the gene matches: 4. Germline CDR1 reads SGHRS; CDR2 reads YFSETQ.

The gene calls are TRBV18 and TRBJ2-3; TRBD1 might be the D (5 bases). Deletions cut 6 bases from V and 5 bases from J, with 9 bases between. CDR1 is KGHSH, CDR2 LQKENI, per germline. This CDR3 contains 12 residues. The CDR3 spells CASSHDRDTQYF. DNA for the CDR3: TGTGCCAGCTCTCATGACAGAGATACGCAGTATTTT.

This chain links TRBV5-1 with TRBJ2-7; 8 bases fit TRBD2. The germline V gene has CDR1 SGHRS and CDR2 YFSETQ. The CDR3 extends over 15 amino acids. After removal of 0 bases from V and 4 bases from J, the junction contained 6 bases not matched to a gene. The CDR3 sequence: CASSLEGLGAYEQYF. The CDR3 DNA sequence: TGCGCCAGCAGCTTGGAGGGACTAGGAGCATACGAGCAGTACTTC.

The J gene is TRBJ2-7, the V gene TRBV6-5; D possibly corresponds to TRBD1 (6 bases). Trimming took off 2 bases at V and 6 bases at J, with 14 bases between the two ends. This CDR3 is 14 amino acids long. The V gene's germline CDR1 is MNHEY and CDR2 SVGAGI. The CDR3 sequence is CASSYGFWGREQYF. The CDR3 nucleotides read TGTGCCAGCAGTTACGGATTCTGGGGGCGCGAGCAGTACTTC.

The CDR3 spells CASSLWGQGNQPQHF. The DNA for the CDR3 is TGTGCCAGCAGCTTATGGGGGCAGGGCAATCAGCCCCAGCATTTT. The chain carries TRBV5-6 and TRBJ1-5; D might be TRBD1 (6 bases). This CDR3 contains 15 residues. Trimming cost V 2 bases and J 2 bases, with 11 bases left between them. Germline V CDR1 and CDR2: SGHDT, YYEEEE.

The V gene is TRBV18, the J gene TRBJ2-2; no clear D gene. With 0 bases removed from V and 3 bases from J, the gap between germline ends came to 5 bases. Germline CDR1 and CDR2: KGHSH and LQKENI. The length of the CDR3 is 14 residues. CDR3 bases: TGTGCCAGCTCACCACCGGAGTACACCGGGGAGCTGTTTTTT. Its protein product is CASSPPEYTGELFF.

With respect to this clone: The sample contains more than one DNA sequence encoding this CDR3. V and J are TRBV18 and TRBJ2-7; D possibly corresponds to TRBD1 (6 bases). This CDR3 region has 15 residues. The germline gives CDR1 KGHSH, CDR2 LQKENI. Trimming took 0 bases from V and 0 from J, leaving 9 bases between them. The CDR3 spells CASSPPGTLSYEQYF. In DNA form, the CDR3 reads TGTGCCAGCTCACCACCAGGGACACTCTCCTACGAGCAGTACTTC.

The J gene is TRBJ1-5, the V gene TRBV28; the D is unclear. This CDR3 spans 16 amino acids. CDR1 MDHEN and CDR2 SYDVKM come from the germline V gene. V was pared by 1 base and J by 2 bases, with 12 bases between. The chain's CDR3 is CASSLSRRQGNQPQHF. CDR3 in DNA: TGTGCCAGCAGTTTATCCCGGCGTCAGGGCAATCAGCCCCAGCATTTT.

The CDR3 sequence: CASRDFGDLSYEQYF. DNA of the CDR3: TGTGCCAGCAGGGACTTTGGGGATTTATCCTACGAGCAGTACTTC. The J gene is TRBJ2-7, the V gene TRBV6-5, with D tentatively TRBD2 (5 bases). The CDR3 length is 15 residues. Trimming stripped 6 bases from V and 1 base from J, with 16 bases between. Germline CDR1 and CDR2: MNHEY and SVGAGI.

The genes are TRBV4-2 and TRBJ2-7, with D unclear. Per the germline V gene, CDR1 is LGHNA and CDR2 is YNFKEQ. The CDR3 loop spans 14 amino acids. Deletions cut 0 bases from V and 4 bases from J, with 10 bases between. The CDR3 is CASSQDPNGYEQYF. In DNA, the CDR3 is TGTGCCAGCAGCCAAGACCCCAACGGTTACGAGCAGTACTTC.